This TCR beta chain was found in a study of spatial heterogeneity in lung cancer. Study-level background: Alpha-chain sequences were detected in numbers that were consistently lower than beta-chain sequences.

Carried by each TCR cDNA molecule was a unique molecular identifier. TCRdb reprocessed the 5' RACE reads with MiXCR, giving one entry per CDR3 protein. Here the sample spans 110,000 or so distinct CDR3 sequences, about a tenth being singletons. Of note for this clonotype: Its matching antigen is unknown.

The germline CDR1 and CDR2 sequences are DFQATT and SNEGSKA (reference sequence). Trimming took 8 bases from V and 4 from J, leaving 12 bases between them. The CDR3 contains 12 residues. Study findings and constraints: Resection blood, more than follow-up blood, showed ubiquitous expanded tumor TCRs.

Time point defined: blood at routine non-recurrence follow-up after resection. Researchers sequenced whole RNA taken from tumor, nontumor lung or frozen PBMC without sorting. The sample here was PBMCs, taken at follow-up. V is TRBV20-1 and J is TRBJ2-1; weak D call: TRBD2 (6 bases). This clonotype originated in a female donor with early-stage non-small cell lung cancer. CDR3 in amino acids: CSLSDYYNEQFF. The CDR3 bases are TGCAGTTTATCGGACTATTACAATGAGCAGTTCTTC.